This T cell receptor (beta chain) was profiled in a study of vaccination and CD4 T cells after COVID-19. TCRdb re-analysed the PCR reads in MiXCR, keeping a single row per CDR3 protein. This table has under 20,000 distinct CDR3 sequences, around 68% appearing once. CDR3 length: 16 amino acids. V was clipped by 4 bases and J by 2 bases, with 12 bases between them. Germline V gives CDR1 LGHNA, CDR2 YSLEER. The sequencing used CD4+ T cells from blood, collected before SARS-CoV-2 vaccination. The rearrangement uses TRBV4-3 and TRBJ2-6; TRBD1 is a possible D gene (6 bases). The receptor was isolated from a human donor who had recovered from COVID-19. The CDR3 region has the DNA TGCGCCAGCAGCCCAGAAGCAGGGGCTGGGGCCAACGTCCTGACTTTC. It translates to CASSPEAGAGANVLTF.